The entry that follows covers one T cell receptor (beta chain) sequence. Assay: immunoSEQ multiplex PCR; the TCRdb copy retains only in-frame clones and omits some. Of around 41,000 clones detected, more than 75% appear once; the ten largest clones hold 14%. The CDR3 totals 15 residues. V gave up 3 bases and J gave up 3 bases, with 11 bases separating them. Per germline, CDR1 MDHEN and CDR2 SYDVKM. These data originate in a study of PD-L1 blockade in urothelial cancer. The chain links TRBV28 to TRBJ1-4, with D hard to call. The sample consisted of PBMCs, taken around atezolizumab (anti-PD-L1) treatment. This TCR came from a woman aged 60-70 years with urothelial cancer. CDR3 sequence (DNA): TGTGCCAGCAGTTTGCCGGGGTTTGCTAATGAAAAACTGTTTTTT. Its protein is CASSLPGFANEKLFF.